The 8 T cell receptor beta chains reported below all come from one sample, sequenced in a study of cytomegalovirus exposure and HLA in healthy donors. Using immunoSEQ multiplex PCR, the repertoire was profiled, and TCRdb retains in-frame clones only, with some absent. The data contain tens of thousands of clones, under 95% of them singletons. The sequenced sample was PBMCs. These receptor sequences come from a man aged 25-45 years in good health and CMV-seronegative.

The chain links TRBV10-1 to TRBJ1-1, with D hard to call. V was shortened by 0 bases and J by 4 bases, with 6 bases between the two germline ends. This CDR3 has 13 residues. CDR1 and CDR2 from the germline V gene are WNHNN and SYGVQD (reference sequence). The CDR3 DNA reads as TGCGCCAGCAGTGAGTCCTATGGCACTGAAGCTTTCTTT. Its translation: CASSESYGTEAFF.

The gene calls are TRBV7-6 and TRBJ2-7; 8 bases agree with TRBD1. Germline CDR1 reads SGHVS; CDR2 reads FNYEAQ. The CDR3 totals 15 residues. Germline trimming cut 3 bases from V and 4 bases from J; bases unmatched to any gene: 8. The CDR3: CASSLTDRGGYEQYF. In nucleotides, the CDR3 is TGTGCCAGCAGCTTGACTGACAGGGGAGGTTACGAGCAGTACTTC.

The rearrangement joins TRBV19 to TRBJ2-3; D may be TRBD1 (6 bases). Per the germline V gene, CDR1 is LNHDA and CDR2 is SQIVND (reference sequence). The CDR3 spans 14 residues. V lost 5 bases and J lost 2, with 11 bases in between. CDR3 nucleotides: TGTGCCAGTAGTTCCTGGACAGACACAGATACGCAGTATTTT. This sequence encodes CASSSWTDTDTQYF.

Turning to this clone: The identical CDR3 is also encoded by other nucleotide sequences in the sample. The chain combines TRBV6-1 with TRBJ1-2; TRBD1 matches 10 bases. Germline assignment: CDR1 MNHNS and CDR2 SASEGT. The trim removed 4 bases at V and 4 bases at J, leaving 6 bases unmatched. The CDR3 has 15 amino acids. CDR3 sequence (DNA): TGTGCCAGCAGTGGTAGAGGGACAGGGGTCTATGGCTACACCTTC. Its protein is CASSGRGTGVYGYTF.

The CDR3 region is CATSIAHTQGSEQFF. CDR3 bases: TGTGCCACCAGTATTGCCCACACCCAAGGGAGTGAGCAGTTCTTC. The chain recombines TRBV15 with TRBJ2-1; possible D gene TRBD2, 5 bases. V lost 6 bases and J 9 bases, leaving 21 bases between the germline ends. Germline loops: CDR1 LNHNV, CDR2 YYDKDF (reference sequence). CDR3 length: 15 amino acids.

This rearrangement joins TRBV12-5 to TRBJ2-3; the D gene is possibly TRBD1 (6 bases). The germline V gene encodes CDR1 LGHNT and CDR2 FRNRAP. CDR3 length equals 16 residues. V shed 1 base and J shed 0 bases, with 11 bases lying between them. The CDR3 DNA reads as TGTGCTAGTGGTTTGGCCAAGGACAGCAGCACAGATACGCAGTATTTT. Its protein is CASGLAKDSSTDTQYF.

This rearrangement joins TRBV27 to TRBJ1-2, with TRBD1 matching 10 bases. J lost 8 bases, V lost 2 bases, and 5 bases had no gene match. CDR3 size: 14 residues. Germline lookup yields CDR1 MNHEY and CDR2 SMNVEV (reference sequence). The DNA of the CDR3 is TGTGCCAGCAGTTTAGGGACAGGGGTAGAGGGCTACACCTTC. Encoded protein: CASSLGTGVEGYTF.

The chain combines TRBV18 with TRBJ2-7, with 10 bases matching TRBD1. Germline V gives CDR1 KGHSH, CDR2 LQKENI. The CDR3 is 17 amino acids. The V and J ends lost 3 bases and 5 bases, in that order; junction bases with no gene match: 13. Here the CDR3 DNA reads TGTGCCAGCTCACCGACAGGGGGCTCGGGTTTTCCGGACGAGCAGTACTTC. It translates to CASSPTGGSGFPDEQYF.